The 16 T cell receptor beta chains presented below share a single source sample, sequenced in a study of identical twins. In TCRdb, the 5' RACE reads were re-called with MiXCR into one record per CDR3 protein. The sample has over 600,000 distinct CDR3 sequences; around 20% are singletons. This same sample was also part of a study on T cells expressing NK-cell markers.

Specimen: PBMCs. These receptors were collected from a woman between 18 and 29 years old in good health.

The chain couples TRBV5-6 to TRBJ2-1, with 7 positions matching TRBD2. Trimming at V came to 4 bases and at J to 9 bases, leaving 7 bases not matched to a gene. Germline assignment: CDR1 SGHDT and CDR2 YYEEEE. The CDR3 extends over 13 amino acids. The CDR3 reads CASSPWTSREQFF. CDR3 nucleotide sequence: TGTGCCAGCAGCCCGTGGACTAGTCGTGAGCAGTTCTTC.

This clonotype was picked up many times. The chain couples TRBV7-2 to TRBJ1-1; possibly TRBD1 for D (6 bases). With 5 bases removed from V and 5 bases from J, the gap between germline ends came to 15 bases. Germline CDR1 and CDR2: SGHTA and FQGNSA. CDR3 length equals 14 residues. The CDR3, as DNA: TGTGCCAGCAGCGTAATCAGGGGAGAAACTGAAGCTTTCTTT. It specifies CASSVIRGETEAFF.

The CDR3 region is CSASGSTGQETQYF. The CDR3 DNA follows: TGCAGTGCTAGCGGGAGTACGGGACAAGAGACCCAGTACTTC. The chain employs TRBV20-1 and TRBJ2-5; a possible D gene is TRBD2 (6 bases). CDR1 is DFQATT, CDR2 SNEGSKA, per germline (reference sequence). The CDR3 is 14 amino acids. Deletions cut 3 bases from V and 2 bases from J, with 13 bases between.

This chain links TRBV20-1 with TRBJ2-1; D call uncertain. Germline CDR1 is DFQATT and CDR2 is SNEGSKA (reference sequence). The V gene lost 1 base and the J gene lost 2 bases, with 12 bases spanning the gap. This CDR3 is 15 amino acids long. CDR3 protein: CSARAPSAAYNEQFF. CDR3 in DNA: TGCAGTGCTAGAGCCCCTTCGGCAGCCTACAATGAGCAGTTCTTC.

This clonotype was detected only a few times. V gene TRBV20-1 combines with J gene TRBJ2-3, with D perhaps TRBD2 (5 bases). The CDR3 covers 15 residues. CDR1 and CDR2 (germline): DFQATT, SNEGSKA (reference sequence). V lost 1 base, J lost 2 bases, and 13 bases lay in between. The CDR3 region has the DNA TGCAGTGCTAGAGCCACGGCTAGCCCCACAGATACGCAGTATTTT. Its translation is CSARATASPTDTQYF.

This clonotype turned up a few times. The CDR3 nucleotides are TGTGCCAGCAGTTCAGAGGGGGCCGTTCTTAACGGCTACACCTTC. Translated: CASSSEGAVLNGYTF. The V gene is TRBV12-3 or TRBV12-4, the J gene TRBJ1-2; 7 bases align to TRBD1. This CDR3 is 15 amino acids long. V trimming: 4 bases; J trimming: 8 bases; junction bases outside the gene matches: 13.

This clonotype has just a few counts. The chain employs TRBV5-1 and TRBJ2-3; the D gene is possibly TRBD2 (7 bases). Trimming cost V 0 bases and J 2 bases, with 16 bases left between them. The CDR3 totals 17 residues. From germline, CDR1 is SGHRS and CDR2 YFSETQ. In DNA form, the CDR3 reads TGCGCCAGCAGCTTGGTAGCAGCGGGGACACTCACAGATACGCAGTATTTT. Translated, it gives CASSLVAAGTLTDTQYF.

In its sample, this clonotype was seen a few times. The rearrangement uses TRBV5-6 and TRBJ2-3; no firm D call. The ends were cut back, 5 bases at V and 0 bases at J, with 7 bases in the middle. Germline lookup yields CDR1 SGHDT and CDR2 YYEEEE. The CDR3 loop spans 13 amino acids. The chain's CDR3 is CASRQSSTDTQYF. The CDR3 nucleotides read TGTGCCAGCAGGCAGTCTAGCACAGATACGCAGTATTTT.

This clonotype was found a few times. This sequence joins TRBV4-1 and TRBJ1-5; D uncertain. Trimming removed 1 base from V and 0 bases from J, with 7 bases in between. Germline CDR1 and CDR2: MGHRA and YSYEKL. The CDR3 has 15 amino acids. CDR3 region: CASSQAGFSNQPQHF. In nucleotides, the CDR3 is TGCGCCAGCAGCCAAGCGGGCTTTAGCAATCAGCCCCAGCATTTT.

This clonotype was recorded a few times. The V gene is TRBV6-2 or TRBV6-3, the J gene TRBJ2-5; no clear D. CDR3 length: 14 amino acids. V was clipped by 5 bases and J by 1 base, with 11 bases between them. CDR1 and CDR2 from the germline V gene are MNHEY and SVGEGT. CDR3 nucleotides: TGTGCCAGCAGTAGGGTGGAGATCCAAGAGACCCAGTACTTC. It yields the protein CASSRVEIQETQYF.

The gene calls are TRBV5-1 and TRBJ1-2; D is possibly TRBD1 (6 bases). CDR3 length equals 15 residues. Germline assignment: CDR1 SGHRS and CDR2 YFSETQ. The V end lost 4 bases, the J end lost 3 bases, and 16 bases lay between the germline ends. The CDR3 region is CASSLSTGADYGYTF. In nucleotides, the CDR3 is TGCGCCAGCAGCCTGTCGACAGGAGCGGACTATGGCTACACCTTC.

The chain combines TRBV7-9 with TRBJ1-2, with D perhaps TRBD1 (6 bases). From germline, CDR1 is SEHNR and CDR2 FQNEAQ (reference sequence). V lost 5 bases and J lost 8, with 18 bases in between. The CDR3 is made up of 14 amino acids. The CDR3 here is CASSHEARGSGYTF. The CDR3 region has the DNA TGTGCCAGCAGCCATGAAGCCAGGGGTTCGGGCTACACCTTC.

The chain uses TRBV7-6 and TRBJ2-3; D is ambiguous. The CDR3 runs 14 residues. Germline-derived CDR1 and CDR2 are SGHVS and FNYEAQ. V was trimmed by 5 bases and J by 0 bases, leaving 9 bases between them. CDR3 in amino acids: CASSNPTSTDTQYF. For the CDR3, the DNA is TGTGCCAGCAGCAACCCTACTAGCACAGATACGCAGTATTTT.

This clonotype was seen only a few times. The CDR3 nucleotides read TGCGCCAGCAGCTTGGTCGGGGTCGCGCTCTACAATGAGCAGTTCTTC. Protein: CASSLVGVALYNEQFF. V and J are TRBV5-1 and TRBJ2-1; D might be TRBD2 (5 bases). Trimming left V 0 bases short and J 3 bases short, with 13 bases between. CDR3 length: 16 amino acids. Per the germline V gene, CDR1 is SGHRS and CDR2 is YFSETQ.

The rearrangement joins TRBV7-9 to TRBJ2-1, with 12 positions matching TRBD2. Germline V gives CDR1 SEHNR, CDR2 FQNEAQ (reference sequence). The CDR3 is made up of 16 amino acids. Trimming removed 1 base from V and 7 bases from J; junction bases left unmatched: 5. CDR3 bases: TGTGCCAGCAGCTTAGTACTAGCGGGGGGTCGGAATGAGCAGTTCTTC. Residues: CASSLVLAGGRNEQFF.

This clonotype was recorded a few times. A single base separates this from a much larger clone, so it may be a read error. This chain connects TRBV5-6 to TRBJ2-3; 7 bases align to TRBD2. This CDR3 comprises 13 residues. CDR1 is SGHDT, CDR2 YYEEEE, per germline. The junction had 2 bases not matched to a gene; V was cut back by 5 bases and J by 2 bases. The CDR3 protein is CASRRDYTDTQYF. Written as DNA, the CDR3 is TGTGCCAGCAGGCGGGACTACACAGATACGCAGTATTTT.